The 11 T cell receptor beta chains reported below all come from one sample, sequenced in a study of glioma-infiltrating T cells after dendritic cell vaccination. Time point indicated: after dendritic cell vaccination, including at tumor progression/relapse. Assay: immunoSEQ multiplex PCR; the TCRdb copy retains only in-frame clones and omits some. The sample carries about 58,000 clones, about 84% recorded once. Sequencing used blood, obtained after dendritic cell vaccination. Receptors originate from a human donor with glioblastoma.

DNA for the CDR3: TGTGCCAGCAATCACCGGAGGGGAAGAGATACGCAGTATTTT. Translated, it gives CASNHRRGRDTQYF. This chain uses TRBV6-5 with TRBJ2-3; D is perhaps TRBD2 (6 bases). V gave up 7 bases and J gave up 5 bases, with 16 bases separating them. From germline, CDR1 is MNHEY and CDR2 SVGAGI. This CDR3 is built from 14 residues.

This chain connects TRBV7-2 to TRBJ2-1, with 11 bases aligning to TRBD2. The CDR3 loop spans 17 amino acids. V shed 3 bases, J shed 2 bases, and the junction held 6 bases outside the gene matches. The V gene's germline CDR1 is SGHTA and CDR2 FQGNSA. CDR3 DNA sequence: TGTGCCAGCAGCTTCCGCCCGGGACTAGCGGCCTACAATGAGCAGTTCTTC. Its protein product is CASSFRPGLAAYNEQFF.

The chain links TRBV4-2 to TRBJ2-2; tentative D call: TRBD2 (6 bases). In germline, CDR1 is LGHNA, CDR2 YNFKEQ. With 6 bases removed from V and 6 bases from J, the gap between germline ends came to 20 bases. The CDR3 spans 16 residues. This CDR3 is CASSLSGTGGSGELFF. CDR3 in DNA: TGTGCCAGCAGTCTCTCCGGGACTGGCGGGTCCGGGGAGCTGTTTTTT.

For this clone: The sample contains more than one DNA sequence encoding this CDR3. The V gene is TRBV4-3, the J gene TRBJ1-6; a weak D match, TRBD1 (5 bases). The V end was cut by 1 base, the J end by 9 bases, with 19 bases between. The CDR3 covers 17 residues. Per germline, CDR1 LGHNA and CDR2 YSLEER. Written as DNA, the CDR3 is TGCGCCAGCAGCCAAGTATCACAAGGGGTTGTGGGTTCACCCCTCCACTTT. Its translation: CASSQVSQGVVGSPLHF.

This clone was seen once. The V gene is TRBV6-5, the J gene TRBJ2-5; maybe TRBD2 (6 bases). Germline CDR1 MNHEY, CDR2 SVGAGI. The ends were cut back, 4 bases at V and 8 bases at J, with 17 bases in the middle. The CDR3 loop spans 14 amino acids. The CDR3 sequence is CASSWSRGAGTQYF. DNA of the CDR3: TGTGCCAGCAGTTGGTCTAGGGGCGCGGGAACCCAGTACTTC.

The V gene is TRBV25-1, the J gene TRBJ2-1; D gene unclear. Germline V gives CDR1 MGHDK, CDR2 SYGVNS. V dropped 4 bases and J dropped 0 bases, with 10 bases sitting between them. The CDR3 is 15 residues long. The CDR3 bases are TGTGCCAGCAGTGGTGGGCGTAACTCCTACAATGAGCAGTTCTTC. Residues: CASSGGRNSYNEQFF.

The chain combines TRBV12-5 with TRBJ2-5; 12 bases align to TRBD2. Trimming removed 4 bases from V and 0 bases from J; junction bases left unmatched: 3. This CDR3 is 16 amino acids long. From germline, CDR1 is LGHNT and CDR2 FRNRAP. DNA for the CDR3: TGTGCTAGTGGTTCCCGACTAGCGGGGGACCAAGAGACCCAGTACTTC. Encoded protein: CASGSRLAGDQETQYF.

V gene TRBV11-3 combines with J gene TRBJ1-2; D is uncertain. Germline V CDR1 and CDR2: SGHNT, YENEEA. The V and J ends lost 1 base and 5 bases respectively, with 14 bases between them. This CDR3 comprises 15 residues. The CDR3 sequence is CASSLVSEALYGYTF. CDR3 coding DNA: TGTGCCAGCAGCTTAGTTTCGGAGGCCCTGTATGGCTACACCTTC.

The rearrangement uses TRBV4-3 and TRBJ2-7; 7 nucleotides line up with TRBD2. With V trimmed by 2 bases and J by 3 bases, 7 bases remained unmatched. Germline-derived CDR1 and CDR2 are LGHNA and YSLEER. The CDR3 has 15 residues. The CDR3 region is CASSQRAGELYEQYF. CDR3 nucleotide sequence: TGCGCCAGCAGCCAAAGGGCGGGGGAGCTCTACGAGCAGTACTTC.

The rearrangement links TRBV7-8 to TRBJ1-2, with D possibly TRBD1 on 6 matching bases. The V gene lost 5 bases and the J gene lost 4 bases, with 20 bases spanning the gap. The CDR3 loop spans 16 amino acids. Germline V lookup: CDR1 SGHVS, CDR2 FQNEAQ. CDR3 amino acids: CASSTAYGGGSYGYTF. DNA for the CDR3: TGTGCCAGCAGCACCGCGTACGGGGGGGGCAGCTATGGCTACACCTTC.

The rearrangement uses TRBV28 and TRBJ1-2; TRBD1 matches at 8 bases. The germline CDR1 and CDR2 sequences are MDHEN and SYDVKM. The V segment lost 4 bases and the J segment 4 bases; nucleotides outside the gene matches: 5. The CDR3 covers 14 residues. CDR3 protein: CASSYTGGGYGYTF. In DNA form, the CDR3 reads TGTGCCAGCAGTTACACAGGGGGGGGCTATGGCTACACCTTC.